A single sample gave rise to the 27 T cell receptor beta chains below, sequenced in a study of shared T cell receptors in the human thymus. The data were produced by immunoSEQ multiplex PCR, yet TCRdb's version contains in-frame clones alone and is incomplete. The sample lists over 450,000 clones; approximately 80% were seen once. The sample was also linked to a second study, of human thymus T cells.

The sample was thymocytes. The source is a boy in the first two years of life with a congenital heart defect.

The rearrangement joins TRBV14 to TRBJ2-7; a possible D gene is TRBD2 (6 bases). Germline CDR1 SGHDN, CDR2 FVKESK. The CDR3 is 13 residues long. V was pared by 1 base and J by 3 bases, with 7 bases between. The CDR3 spells CASSQGGDYEQYF. CDR3 sequence (DNA): TGTGCCAGCAGCCAAGGGGGGGACTACGAGCAGTACTTC.

The rearrangement joins TRBV4-2 to TRBJ1-1, with 7 nucleotides matching TRBD1. This CDR3 has 17 residues. Germline loops: CDR1 LGHNA, CDR2 YNFKEQ. After removal of 1 base from V and 7 bases from J, the junction contained 15 bases not matched to a gene. CDR3 nucleotides: TGTGCCAGCAGCCAAGCACGAGGGGGCCCTCCCGATCTTGAAGCTTTCTTT. As protein: CASSQARGGPPDLEAFF.

This chain joins TRBV29-1 and TRBJ2-1; D gene uncertain. The CDR3 runs 15 residues. Germline loops: CDR1 SQVTM, CDR2 ANQGSEA. With 0 bases removed from V and 4 bases from J, the gap between germline ends came to 13 bases. Here the CDR3 DNA reads TGCAGCGTTGAAGATGGGCACATGCCGTACAATGAGCAGTTCTTC. It codes for CSVEDGHMPYNEQFF.

The chain links TRBV6-1 to TRBJ1-2; a possible D gene is TRBD1 (6 bases). Trimming took off 4 bases at V and 5 bases at J, with 11 bases between the two ends. The germline gives CDR1 MNHNS, CDR2 SASEGT. The CDR3 extends over 13 amino acids. The CDR3: CASSVRGSYGYTF. Here the CDR3 DNA reads TGTGCCAGCAGTGTGAGGGGGTCTTATGGCTACACCTTC.

This clone appeared a few times. V and J are TRBV4-1 and TRBJ2-1; 7 bases fit TRBD1. With V trimmed by 0 bases and J by 10 bases, 3 bases remained unmatched. The germline CDR1 and CDR2 sequences are MGHRA and YSYEKL. CDR3 length: 13 residues. This CDR3 is CASSQELDREQFF. CDR3 sequence (DNA): TGCGCCAGCAGCCAAGAGTTGGACAGGGAGCAGTTCTTC.

A remark on this clone: Other nucleotide sequences from this sample produce the same CDR3. Here the CDR3 DNA reads TGTGCCAGCAGTTTAAGGGGCCAGCCCCAGCATTTT. Protein product: CASSLRGQPQHF. The genes are TRBV27 and TRBJ1-5; TRBD1 is a possible D gene (5 bases). CDR1 and CDR2 from the germline V gene are MNHEY and SMNVEV (reference sequence). V was pared by 2 bases and J by 7 bases, with 6 bases between. The CDR3 is made up of 12 amino acids.

In its sample, this clone was seen once. This chain connects TRBV4-1 to TRBJ2-1; 12 bases line up with TRBD2. The germline gives CDR1 MGHRA, CDR2 YSYEKL. The CDR3 is 16 residues long. Trimming took 4 bases from V and 10 from J; bases not matched to a gene: 11. The CDR3 sequence is CASSLRTSGNKSEQFF. The CDR3 region has the DNA TGCGCCAGCAGCCTGCGGACTAGCGGGAATAAATCGGAGCAGTTCTTC.

The chain uses TRBV29-1 and TRBJ2-2; the D gene is possibly TRBD1 (5 bases). Between the trimmed V and J ends, which lost 4 bases and 0 bases, there was a span of 9 bases. The CDR3 extends over 14 amino acids. Germline lookup yields CDR1 SQVTM and CDR2 ANQGSEA. The DNA of the CDR3 is TGCAGCGTTGTGGACAAATCGAACACCGGGGAGCTGTTTTTT. It encodes CSVVDKSNTGELFF.

V usage is TRBV2 and J usage is TRBJ2-6; TRBD1 matches 7 bases. Germline V gene data show CDR1 as SNHLY and CDR2 as FYNNEI. Trimming removed 6 bases from V and 0 bases from J; junction bases left unmatched: 8. The CDR3 loop spans 17 amino acids. The CDR3 protein is CASSLRQGPSGANVLTF. The CDR3 coding sequence is TGTGCCAGCAGCCTTCGACAGGGACCCTCTGGGGCCAACGTCCTGACTTTC.

This chain uses TRBV7-9 with TRBJ2-7; TRBD1 agrees at 11 bases. V trimming: 1 base; J trimming: 7 bases; junction bases outside the gene matches: 3. Germline V lookup: CDR1 SEHNR, CDR2 FQNEAQ (reference sequence). The CDR3 totals 14 residues. CDR3 in DNA: TGTGCCAGCAGCTTAGGGGACAGGGGGTTAGAGCAGTACTTC. Translated: CASSLGDRGLEQYF.

V usage is TRBV19 and J usage is TRBJ1-1; maybe TRBD1 (5 bases). The CDR3 is 13 residues long. Germline V gives CDR1 LNHDA, CDR2 SQIVND (reference sequence). V shed 3 bases and J shed 4 bases, with 9 bases lying between them. The CDR3 DNA reads as TGTGCCAGTAGTATGGGGGGAGGCACTGAAGCTTTCTTT. The encoded protein is CASSMGGGTEAFF.

The chain links TRBV25-1 to TRBJ1-5, with unresolved D. The ends were cut back, 3 bases at V and 7 bases at J, with 13 bases in the middle. Germline values: CDR1 MGHDK, CDR2 SYGVNS. The CDR3 extends over 14 amino acids. CDR3 residues: CASSDGGPRQPQHF. The CDR3, as DNA: TGTGCCAGCAGTGATGGAGGCCCAAGACAGCCCCAGCATTTT. The full variable domain, in which reference TRBV25-1 and TRBJ1-5 provide the parts outside the CDR3, is EADIYQTPRYLVIGTGKKITLECSQTMGHDKMYWYQQDPGMELHLIHYSYGVNSTEKGDLSSESTVSRIRTEHFPLTLESARPSHTSQYLCASSDGGPRQPQHFGDGTRLSIL.

The chain joins TRBV27 to TRBJ1-5; D gene unclear. V was pared by 0 bases and J by 1 base, with 10 bases between. Per the germline V gene, CDR1 is MNHEY and CDR2 is SMNVEV (reference sequence). The CDR3 is 16 amino acids. CDR3: CASSLSGGMSNQPQHF. CDR3 DNA: TGTGCCAGCAGTTTATCGGGAGGGATGAGCAATCAGCCCCAGCATTTT.

The chain uses TRBV29-1 and TRBJ2-3; the match to TRBD2 covers 11 bases. The CDR3 contains 15 residues. The germline V gene has CDR1 SQVTM and CDR2 ANQGSEA. Trimming removed 7 bases from V and 1 base from J; junction bases left unmatched: 7. The CDR3 DNA is TGCAGCGCCCAAGTACTAGCGGGAGGCACAGATACGCAGTATTTT. Translation: CSAQVLAGGTDTQYF.

J is TRBJ2-7 and V is TRBV10-3; 12 positions agree with TRBD2. The CDR3 has 17 residues. Looked up from germline, CDR1 is ENHRY and CDR2 is SYGVKD. The V and J ends lost 2 bases and 0 bases, in that order; junction bases with no gene match: 5. The CDR3 region is CAISENGLAGSSYEQYF. The CDR3 DNA reads as TGTGCCATCAGTGAGAACGGACTAGCGGGGAGCTCCTACGAGCAGTACTTC.

This clone was counted once. J is TRBJ2-2 and V is TRBV7-6; a weak D match, TRBD2 (5 bases). V was shortened by 3 bases and J by 5 bases, with 13 bases between the two germline ends. This CDR3 has 15 residues. Germline V gene lookup returns CDR1 SGHVS and CDR2 FNYEAQ. CDR3 amino acids: CASSFFLAWTGELFF. CDR3 nucleotide sequence: TGTGCCAGCAGCTTCTTTCTAGCATGGACCGGGGAGCTGTTTTTT.

V and J are TRBV11-1 and TRBJ2-5; D is unclear. Germline V CDR1 and CDR2: SGHAT, FQDESV (reference sequence). Trimming removed 4 bases from V and 4 bases from J, with 7 bases in between. The CDR3 covers 12 residues. For the CDR3, the DNA is TGTGCCAGCAGCTACCTATCAGAGACCCAGTACTTC. This gives the protein CASSYLSETQYF.

CDR3 protein: CASSQPTGTRETQYF. The CDR3 coding sequence is TGTGCCAGCAGCCAACCGACAGGGACGCGGGAGACCCAGTACTTC. The chain links TRBV14 to TRBJ2-5; TRBD1 matches 7 bases. Germline V gives CDR1 SGHDN, CDR2 FVKESK. This CDR3 comprises 15 residues. With V trimmed by 2 bases and J by 5 bases, 8 bases remained unmatched. Together with reference TRBV14 and TRBJ2-5, the CDR3 gives the full variable domain: EAGVTQFPSHSVIEKGQTVTLRCDPISGHDNLYWYRRVMGKEIKFLLHFVKESKQDESGMPNNRFLAERTGGTYSTLKVQPAELEDSGVYFCASSQPTGTRETQYFGPGTRLLVL.

This chain connects TRBV14 to TRBJ1-4; tentative D call: TRBD1 (5 bases). CDR3 length: 18 residues. Trimming cost V 0 bases and J 8 bases, with 22 bases left between them. Germline V lookup: CDR1 SGHDN, CDR2 FVKESK. The CDR3 spells CASSQEQVQNHPGEKLFF. The CDR3 DNA is TGTGCCAGCAGCCAAGAACAGGTCCAGAACCACCCAGGGGAAAAACTGTTTTTT.

The V and J genes are TRBV21-1 and TRBJ2-7; TRBD2 is taken as the D call from the table, unchecked against the DNA. TRBV21-1 has pseudogene status. This CDR3 region has 18 residues. This CDR3 reads CASSKVTFGSTIFHEQYF. The CDR3 DNA is TGTGCCAGCAGCAAAGTAACGTTCGGGAGTACTATATTCCACGAGCAGTACTTC.

This chain joins TRBV6-1 and TRBJ1-1, with TRBD1 matching 8 bases. CDR1 and CDR2 from the germline V gene are MNHNS and SASEGT. The CDR3 extends over 13 amino acids. V shed 8 bases, J shed 1 base, and the junction held 3 bases outside the gene matches. CDR3 region: CASCDRGNTEAFF. In nucleotides, the CDR3 is TGTGCCAGCTGCGACAGGGGGAACACTGAAGCTTTCTTT.

The V and J genes are TRBV28 and TRBJ2-7; 9 bases align to TRBD1. CDR1 and CDR2 from the germline V gene are MDHEN and SYDVKM. CDR3 length equals 15 residues. With V trimmed by 2 bases and J by 4 bases, 6 bases remained unmatched. CDR3 in DNA: TGTGCCAGCAGTTTACTGGGACAGGGTATTTACGAGCAGTACTTC. Protein: CASSLLGQGIYEQYF.

V gene TRBV28 combines with J gene TRBJ2-3, with 16 bases aligning to TRBD2. Germline V gives CDR1 MDHEN, CDR2 SYDVKM. Trimming cost V 1 base and J 6 bases; bases outside gene matches: 7. This CDR3 spans 18 amino acids. CDR3 in DNA: TGTGCCAGCAGTTTATCACCGGGACTAGCGGGAGGGGTTGATACGCAGTATTTT. Translating gives CASSLSPGLAGGVDTQYF.

Comments on this clone: Other DNA sequences of this sample code for an identical CDR3. The gene calls are TRBV7-9 and TRBJ2-7, with D possibly matching TRBD2 (6 bases). The V and J ends lost 5 bases and 2 bases respectively, with 13 bases between them. Germline loops: CDR1 SEHNR, CDR2 FQNEAQ (reference sequence). The CDR3 sequence is 14 residues long. The CDR3 DNA is TGTGCCAGCAGCCTCCGGGACTCGACCTACGAGCAGTACTTC. Amino acids: CASSLRDSTYEQYF.

CDR3 loop: CASSQDDLVEDTQYF. The CDR3 nucleotides read TGCGCCAGCAGCCAAGATGACCTAGTTGAAGATACGCAGTATTTT. This sequence joins TRBV4-3 and TRBJ2-3; the D is unclear. CDR1 LGHNA and CDR2 YSLEER come from the germline V gene. This CDR3 has 15 amino acids. V was shortened by 0 bases and J by 5 bases, with 12 bases between the two germline ends.

The gene calls are TRBV15 and TRBJ1-5; no definite D call. This CDR3 has 16 residues. Germline CDR1 LNHNV, CDR2 YYDKDF (reference sequence). V lost 0 bases, J lost 2 bases, and 11 bases lay in between. This CDR3 reads CATSRDIGEGNQPQHF. The CDR3 bases are TGTGCCACCAGCAGAGATATTGGAGAAGGCAATCAGCCCCAGCATTTT.

The gene calls are TRBV10-1 and TRBJ2-2, with D perhaps TRBD2 (5 bases). The CDR3 length is 14 residues. The V end was cut by 7 bases, the J end by 6 bases, with 15 bases between. Germline CDR1 WNHNN, CDR2 SYGVQD (reference sequence). The CDR3 coding sequence is TGCGCCAGCATCGGAGGAAGAGCGGCCGGGGAGCTGTTTTTT. It encodes CASIGGRAAGELFF.